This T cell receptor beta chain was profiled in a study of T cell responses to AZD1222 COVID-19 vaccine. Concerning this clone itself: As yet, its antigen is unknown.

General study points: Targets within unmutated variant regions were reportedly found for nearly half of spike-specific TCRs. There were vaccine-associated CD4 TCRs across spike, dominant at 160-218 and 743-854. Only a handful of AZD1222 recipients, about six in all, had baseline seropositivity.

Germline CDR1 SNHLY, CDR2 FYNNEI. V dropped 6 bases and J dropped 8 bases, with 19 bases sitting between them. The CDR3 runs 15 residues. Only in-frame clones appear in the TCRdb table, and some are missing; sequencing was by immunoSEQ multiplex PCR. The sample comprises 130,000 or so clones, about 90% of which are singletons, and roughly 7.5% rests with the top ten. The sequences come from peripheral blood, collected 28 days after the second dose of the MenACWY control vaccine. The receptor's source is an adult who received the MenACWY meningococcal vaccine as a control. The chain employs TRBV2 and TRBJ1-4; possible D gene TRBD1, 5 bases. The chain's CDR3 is CASRARQTTEEKLFF. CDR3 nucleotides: TGTGCCAGCAGAGCCCGACAGACAACTGAAGAAAAACTGTTTTTT.